This T cell receptor (beta chain) comes out of a study of CD8 T cells in Susac syndrome. Reverse transcription of about 0.5 to 1 ug RNA used random hexamers. TCRdb reprocessed the immunoSEQ multiplex PCR reads via MiXCR and lists one record per CDR3 protein. The data contain approximately 190,000 distinct CDR3 sequences, 91% of them singletons. Trimming cost V 3 bases and J 7 bases; bases outside gene matches: 7. The CDR3 sequence is 14 residues long. Germline V CDR1 and CDR2: SEHNR, FQNEAQ (reference sequence). This clonotype originated in a human donor with Susac syndrome. This chain uses TRBV7-9 with TRBJ2-7; 9 bases are shared with TRBD2. The source material was CD4+ T cells from PBMCs. As DNA, the CDR3 is TGTGCCAGCAGCTTTAGCGGGAGTTTGAGGGAGCAGTACTTC. Translation gives CASSFSGSLREQYF.